Given below is one T cell receptor beta chain in context. Its antigen remains unknown. V was pared by 11 bases and J by 4 bases, with 18 bases between. Per germline, CDR1 MNHNY and CDR2 SVGAGI (reference sequence). CDR3 length: 14 residues. The data belong to a study of shared clonotypes between healthy human individuals. Study-wide results and limits: Naive subsets typically showed greater estimated richness than memory subsets.

The method was immunoSEQ multiplex PCR; TCRdb's version includes in-frame clones alone and lacks a portion of them. Counted here are about 1.1 million clones, 75% to 85% occurring once; the ten biggest clones make up about 0.52%. V is TRBV6-6 and J is TRBJ2-1; D may be TRBD2 (6 bases). The clonotype originates from a man between 18 and 35 years old in good health. Some clones in this sample may be carry-over from other donors' samples. The sequencing input was memory CD4+ T cells from PBMCs. This sample's subset: CD45RA-negative fraction. The CDR3 DNA reads as TGTGCCGGGCGAAGGGGCGGGACTTACAATGAGCAGTTCTTC. Its protein is CAGRRGGTYNEQFF.